This TCR beta chain appears in the sequencing data of a study of PD-1 blockade in mismatch repair-deficient tumors (dated by TCRdb to about 2017). For the wider study: Between late 2013 and 2016, the trial enrolled roughly 86 consecutive patients with 12 types of mismatch repair-deficient cancer, all of whom had received prior treatment and were progressing. Tumor-associated T cell clones in the peripheral blood of patients responding to PD-1 blockade were tracked using deep sequencing of TCR CDR3 regions.

Receptors were amplified or captured by the immunoSEQ multiplex PCR assay. TCRdb took this table from immuneACCESS and kept in-frame rearrangements with V and J called. Such tables lack part of the clones; where checked against another copy, unresolved V genes explain under half of the gap, and the rest is unexplained. Across this sample there are around 49,000 clones, with over 60% seen only once. The top ten hold around 3.5% of the sample. CDR1 and CDR2, looked up from the germline V gene, are SNHLY and FYNNEI. Including the terminal cysteine and phenylalanine, the CDR3 comprises 14 residues. Here the CDR3 DNA is all that survives: 42 bases in frame from base 1. V is reduced by 6 bases and J by 4 bases, leaving a spacing of 15 bases between them. Study-wide findings and limitations: After pembrolizumab, tumor-resident clones, which were often undetectable in blood before treatment, expanded rapidly and then contracted, generally ahead of radiologic responses.

Concerning this clone itself: Its antigen target is currently unknown. The input lacks base qualities; no much larger clone sits a single base away.

Taken with the paper, the label for time point translates to: peripheral blood before pembrolizumab. Mismatch repair deficiency was established in every enrolled patient by polymerase chain reaction or immunohistochemistry. TCR sequencing was carried out for three patients who responded to pembrolizumab therapy. In the phase II trial, pembrolizumab PD-1 blockade was tested prospectively in advanced mismatch repair-deficient cancers, no matter which tissue of origin the cancers came from. Peripheral blood T cell samples were serially collected before and at multiple times after PD-1 blockade was started. The timing of each blood sample was reported as weeks after the first dose of pembrolizumab.

The chain couples TRBV2 to TRBJ2-5, and perhaps TRBD2 as D gene, on 7 matching bases. The source was PBMCs, collected before pembrolizumab treatment. This clonotype was sampled from an adult with mismatch repair-deficient cancer. Here is the DNA: TGTGCCAGCAGAGGAACAGGGAGGGGAGAGACCCAGTACTTC. This encodes CASRGTGRGETQYF.